This TCR beta chain comes out of a study of blood T cell repertoires in COVID-19 (dated by TCRdb to about 2020). In terms of the full investigation: Samples from collaborators originated in the United States, Italy and Spain and spanned both the acute and convalescent phases of COVID-19. The prospective study material was composed of cDNA or gDNA derived from T cells, B-cell-depleted T cells, or PBMCs. Subjects who had been exposed to COVID-19, were actively infected with it, or had recovered from it provided the deeply sampled blood TCRbeta repertoires that made up the dataset. The repertoires were released in a freely available public database meant as a resource for research on the immune response to SARS-CoV-2. Samples were obtained from the ongoing ImmuneRACE study (first 160 participants) and from 1,254 subjects provided by 6 global collaborators. Sample metadata almost always included a de-identified subject ID, COVID-19 status, age in years and sex. Where HLA class I and class II types were available, the types were taken from metadata supplied by the sample provider, not from assay-based typing. Beyond this particular receptor, the publication reports: The quantity of clinical and demographic metadata differed by source and by participant and was supplied without curation.

In Seattle, one collaborating source enrolled patients while the infection was active and tracked those patients longitudinally over the course of disease. Collaborating institutions collected whole blood in K2EDTA tubes following their own protocols. For TCRbeta analysis, collaborator samples were shipped as frozen whole blood, as isolated PBMCs, or as DNA extracted from either sample type. TCRbeta CDR3 regions were amplified from genomic DNA using the immunoSEQ Assay, a bias-controlled multiplex PCR. The authors' pipeline ran thus. The number of nucleated cells in each sample was estimated from the amplification of reference gene primers within the assay. To quantify the absolute abundance of each unique TCRbeta CDR3 rearrangement, sequence reads were collapsed and filtered. For each sample, productive Simpson clonality was calculated as the square root of Simpson's diversity index across productive rearrangements. Sourced from immuneACCESS, this table was stored by TCRdb with only in-frame sequences that have V and J called. A share of the clones is absent; for the studies checked, an unresolved V gene accounts for under half, and the remainder has no known explanation. V, J and clone size derive from that table, while D and trimming were established from the DNA sequence. The sample table shows tens of thousands of clones, and approximately 80% are seen once. Of the sample, roughly 14% is held by the ten largest clones.

CDR1 and CDR2, per the germline V gene (reference sequence), are SEHNR and FQNEAQ. V and J lose 5 bases and 0 bases, and a span of 17 bases separates them. The CDR3 contains 17 residues, cysteine and phenylalanine counted. Kept here is only the CDR3 DNA, which spans 51 bases and is read in frame from base 1. Concerning this clone itself: The target of this receptor is not known. No base qualities exist here, and no much larger clone lies one base off it.

The sequenced sample consisted of peripheral blood. This receptor was obtained from a man between 50 and 59 years old with COVID-19, enrolled during active disease. The chain uses TRBV7-9 and TRBJ1-3, with a weak D call of TRBD1 (6 bases match). CDR3 protein: CASSQGGVRFSGNTIYF. The nucleotide sequence is TGTGCCAGCAGCCAAGGGGGTGTCCGTTTCTCTGGAAACACCATATATTTT.